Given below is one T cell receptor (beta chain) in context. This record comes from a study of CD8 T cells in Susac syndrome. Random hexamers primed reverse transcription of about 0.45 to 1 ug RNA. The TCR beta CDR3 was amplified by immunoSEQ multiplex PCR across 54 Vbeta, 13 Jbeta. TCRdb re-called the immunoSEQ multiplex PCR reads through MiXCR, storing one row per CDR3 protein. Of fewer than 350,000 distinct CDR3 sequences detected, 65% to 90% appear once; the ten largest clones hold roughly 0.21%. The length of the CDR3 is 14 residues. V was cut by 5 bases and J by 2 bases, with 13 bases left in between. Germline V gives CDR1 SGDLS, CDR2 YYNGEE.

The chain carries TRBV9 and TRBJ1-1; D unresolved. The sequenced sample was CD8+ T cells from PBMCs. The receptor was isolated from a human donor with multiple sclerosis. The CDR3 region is CASSSPESNTEAFF. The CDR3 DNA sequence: TGTGCCAGCAGTTCTCCGGAATCTAACACTGAAGCTTTCTTT.